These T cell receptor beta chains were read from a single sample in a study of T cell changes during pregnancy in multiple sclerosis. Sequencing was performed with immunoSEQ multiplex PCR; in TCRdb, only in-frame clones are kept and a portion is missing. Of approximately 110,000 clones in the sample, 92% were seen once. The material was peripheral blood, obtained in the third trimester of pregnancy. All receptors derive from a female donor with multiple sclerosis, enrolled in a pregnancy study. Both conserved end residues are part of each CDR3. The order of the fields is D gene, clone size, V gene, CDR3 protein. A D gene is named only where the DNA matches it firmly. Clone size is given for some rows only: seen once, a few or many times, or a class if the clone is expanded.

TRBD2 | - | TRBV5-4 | CASSRSGGQTNTYEQYF
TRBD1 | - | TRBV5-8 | CASSFRGHDTDTQYF
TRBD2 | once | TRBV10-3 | CAISPSGGRDEQFF
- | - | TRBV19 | CASRNPPGREQGNTIYF
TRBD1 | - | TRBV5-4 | CASSWTGGLETQYF
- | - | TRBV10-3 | CAISLGGDSNQPQHF
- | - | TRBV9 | CASSARQVNTGELFF
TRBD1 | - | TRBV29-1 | CSGRTGGSEKLFF
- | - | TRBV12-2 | CASRLLYEWGSSTDTQYF
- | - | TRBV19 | CASATGFNGYTF
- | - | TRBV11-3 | CASSRTAEPGNTIYF
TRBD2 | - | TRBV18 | CASSPFSSGGLTDTQYF
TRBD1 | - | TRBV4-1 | CASSQEPGQASYEQYF
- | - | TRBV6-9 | CASSSDSSSYEQYF
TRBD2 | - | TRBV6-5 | CASSYPSGRFNEQFF
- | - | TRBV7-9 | CASSLEGANSYEQYF
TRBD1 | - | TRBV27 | CASSPLPDRGRQPQHF
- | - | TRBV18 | CASSPPGTKGDTQYF
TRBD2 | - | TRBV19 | CASSVSGASTDTQYF
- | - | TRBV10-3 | CAISDFSGNTIYF
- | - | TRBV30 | CAFGGGPYNEQFF
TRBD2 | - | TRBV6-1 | CASSEPGGSYEQYF
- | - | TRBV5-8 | CASSPTKGLSGANVLTF
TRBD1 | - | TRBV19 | CASSSLTGGHTEAFF
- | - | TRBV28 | CASSEGQRNQPQHF
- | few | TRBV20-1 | CSARVLDEQYF
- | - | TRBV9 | CASSGLRGAFF
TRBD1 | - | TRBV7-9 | CASSLGTGGASYGYTF
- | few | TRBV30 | CAWSGGVSYEQYF
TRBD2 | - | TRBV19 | CASSTVAMTSGAETQYF
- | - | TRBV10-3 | CAISESRGGVLGEQYF
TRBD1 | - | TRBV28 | CASSLEGQGYKNIQYF
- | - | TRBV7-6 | CASSLALGREGEKLFF
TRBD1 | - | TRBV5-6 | CASSLFLGQAVNTEAFF
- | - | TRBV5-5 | CASSLLGSTEAFF
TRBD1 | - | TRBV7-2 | CASSTRTGNTEAFF
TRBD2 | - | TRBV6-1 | CASSELGLAVHNEQFF
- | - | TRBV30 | CAWSRGGTDTQYF
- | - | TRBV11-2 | CASSFLGLYNEQFF
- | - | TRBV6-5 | CASSYSRGSQPQHF
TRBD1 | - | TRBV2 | CASSGQGDSNQPQHF
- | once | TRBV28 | CASSSGLLSYEQYF
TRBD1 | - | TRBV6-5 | CASSSSGTGAYEQYF
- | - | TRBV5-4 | CASSLGKGAPEGYTF
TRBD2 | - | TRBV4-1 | CASSQGPAGGHNEQFF
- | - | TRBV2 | CASSPLSSREQYF
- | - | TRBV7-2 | CASSSTYEQYF
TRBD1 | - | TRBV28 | CASSLGQVPGGYTF
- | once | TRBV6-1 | CASEDGGSTDTQYF
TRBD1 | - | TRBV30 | CAWSLQGAKSPLHF
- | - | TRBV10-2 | CASSGFGRGAGRSYEQYF
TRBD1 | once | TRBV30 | CAWSVQGTANEKLFF
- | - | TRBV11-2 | CASSFAENTEAFF
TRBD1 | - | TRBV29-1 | CSVTGSTEAFF
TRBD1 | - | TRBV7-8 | CASSFRGQGVLLESRYGYTF
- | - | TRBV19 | CASSILETATFGNTIYF
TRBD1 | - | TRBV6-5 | CASSYSGDSYGYTF
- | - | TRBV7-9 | CASSLMGADTQYF
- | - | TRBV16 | CASSQSGLVETQYF
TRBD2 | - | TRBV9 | CASSVEASGIGGELFF